This passage covers 11 T cell receptor beta chains from one sample sequenced in a study of T cell responses to AZD1222 COVID-19 vaccine. Produced via immunoSEQ multiplex PCR; TCRdb's table is partial and in-frame only. The repertoire holds tens of thousands of clones, with 90% as singletons. The sample was peripheral blood, taken 28 days after the second AZD1222 dose. Source of these receptors: an adult who received the AZD1222 COVID-19 vaccine.

Only one count was recorded for this clone. The rearrangement uses TRBV18 and TRBJ2-7; 10 nucleotides agree with TRBD1. The CDR3 extends over 14 amino acids. V shed 3 bases and J 3 bases; nucleotides not matched to a gene: 2. Germline CDR1 is KGHSH and CDR2 is LQKENI. In DNA form, the CDR3 reads TGTGCCAGCTCACCGGGACAGGGGTACTACGAGCAGTACTTC. Translating it yields CASSPGQGYYEQYF.

The genes are TRBV7-9 and TRBJ1-2; 7 bases match TRBD1. The germline gives CDR1 SEHNR, CDR2 FQNEAQ (reference sequence). Trimming took 5 bases from V and 3 from J; bases not matched to a gene: 9. This CDR3 spans 15 amino acids. CDR3 nucleotide sequence: TGTGCCAGCAGCCGAAGAGGGGGCGCTGACTATGGCTACACCTTC. The encoded protein is CASSRRGGADYGYTF.

The rearrangement uses TRBV7-4 and TRBJ1-6, with a tentative D call TRBD1 (5 bases). Trimming left V 1 base short and J 5 bases short, with 21 bases between. This CDR3 has 19 amino acids. CDR1 and CDR2 (germline): SGHVT, SQSDAQ. The CDR3 is CASSLVYARRDGHNSPLHF. CDR3 bases: TGTGCCAGCAGCTTAGTTTATGCTCGGCGGGACGGGCATAATTCACCCCTCCACTTT. Variable domain in full (rest from reference TRBV7-4 and TRBJ1-6): GAGVSQSPRYKVAKRGRDVALRCDSISGHVTLYWYRQTLGQGSEVLTYSQSDAQRDKSGRPSGRFSAERPERSVSTLKIQRTEQGDSAVYLCASSLVYARRDGHNSPLHFGNGTRLTVT.

This rearrangement joins TRBV5-1 to TRBJ1-4, with a weak D call TRBD1 (6 bases). V was shortened by 5 bases and J by 0 bases, with 11 bases between the two germline ends. This CDR3 has 15 amino acids. Per the germline V gene, CDR1 is SGHRS and CDR2 is YFSETQ. As DNA, the CDR3 is TGCGCCAGCAGGGGGACACCCCCAACTAATGAAAAACTGTTTTTT. It is translated as CASRGTPPTNEKLFF. The whole variable domain, remainder taken from reference TRBV5-1 and TRBJ1-4, is KAGVTQTPRYLIKTRGQQVTLSCSPISGHRSVSWYQQTPGQGLQFLFEYFSETQRNKGNFPGRFSGRQFSNSRSEMNVSTLELGDSALYLCASRGTPPTNEKLFFGSGTQLSVL.

The chain is built from TRBV11-2 and TRBJ1-6, with D unresolved. Trimming took off 1 base at V and 2 bases at J, with 3 bases between the two ends. There are 14 residues in the CDR3. CDR1 is SGHAT and CDR2 is FQNNGV in the germline V gene. CDR3 bases: TGTGCCAGCAGCTTAGTTGCCTATAATTCACCCCTCCACTTT. The encoded protein is CASSLVAYNSPLHF.

The chain combines TRBV7-2 with TRBJ1-6, with D possibly being TRBD1 (6 bases). The germline V gene encodes CDR1 SGHTA and CDR2 FQGNSA. V was trimmed by 1 base and J by 0 bases, leaving 13 bases between them. The CDR3 has 18 residues. The CDR3 region has the DNA TGTGCCAGCAGCTTAGGCTGGACAGCGAGCTCCTATAATTCACCCCTCCACTTT. Protein sequence: CASSLGWTASSYNSPLHF.

The chain joins TRBV5-1 to TRBJ1-5; 7 bases match TRBD1. The CDR3 is made up of 14 amino acids. Losses at the gene ends were 2 bases for V and 4 bases for J; bases not matched to a gene: 3. Germline V gene data show CDR1 as SGHRS and CDR2 as YFSETQ. CDR3 amino acids: CASSLGTANQPQHF. The CDR3, as DNA: TGCGCCAGCAGCTTAGGGACAGCAAATCAGCCCCAGCATTTT.

This chain connects TRBV6-5 to TRBJ1-6; TRBD1 agrees at 7 bases. V was clipped by 0 bases and J by 7 bases; unmatched bases: 3. Germline CDR1 MNHEY, CDR2 SVGAGI. The CDR3 has 15 amino acids. CDR3 protein: CASSYSGTVNSPLHF. In DNA form, the CDR3 reads TGTGCCAGCAGTTACTCCGGGACAGTAAATTCACCCCTCCACTTT.

V gene TRBV5-4 combines with J gene TRBJ1-1; unclear D gene. This CDR3 contains 15 residues. Germline CDR1 reads SGHNT; CDR2 reads YYREEE (reference sequence). V lost 4 bases and J lost 6, with 19 bases in between. The CDR3 loop reads CASSPASGRAPEAFF. The CDR3 DNA reads as TGTGCCAGCAGCCCGGCTTCGGGCCGAGCTCCTGAAGCTTTCTTT. The full variable domain, completed using reference TRBV5-4 and TRBJ1-1, is ETGVTQSPTHLIKTRGQQVTLRCSSQSGHNTVSWYQQALGQGPQFIFQYYREEENGRGNFPPRFSGLQFPNYSSELNVNALELDDSALYLCASSPASGRAPEAFFGQGTRLTVV.

This clone is a singleton in its sample. The chain recombines TRBV7-2 with TRBJ2-5; D ambiguous. Germline CDR1 is SGHTA and CDR2 is FQGNSA. V was shortened by 0 bases and J by 3 bases, with 2 bases between the two germline ends. The CDR3 runs to 12 residues. CDR3 DNA: TGTGCCAGCAGCTTAGCGAAAGAGACCCAGTACTTC. Translating gives CASSLAKETQYF. The full variable domain, rest sourced from reference TRBV7-2 and TRBJ2-5, is GAGVSQSPSNKVTEKGKDVELRCDPISGHTALYWYRQSLGQGLEFLIYFQGNSAPDKSGLPSDRFSAERTGGSVSTLTIQRTQQEDSAVYLCASSLAKETQYFGPGTRLLVL.

V and J are TRBV3-1 (or the pseudogene TRBV3-2) and TRBJ1-6, with 7 nucleotides matching TRBD1. The CDR3 consists of 16 residues. Germline V CDR1 and CDR2: LGHDT, YNNKEL (reference sequence). V dropped 4 bases and J dropped 6; count of bases not matched to a gene: 9. The CDR3 loop reads CASSPRDSISNSPLHF. CDR3 nucleotide sequence: TGTGCCAGCAGCCCCCGGGACAGCATCTCTAATTCACCCCTCCACTTT.